Below are 30 T cell receptor beta chains sequenced from a single sample in a study of CD8+ T cells in alopecia areata. Sequencing used cDNA as its template, made by extracting RNA and reverse transcribing it. Libraries were prepared by immunoSEQ multiplex PCR; TCRdb keeps only in-frame clonotypes and omits some of them. Among around 190,000 clones listed, over 55% were seen once. Regarding treatment: oral pan-JAK inhibitor, 5-10 mg twice daily. The sequencing here drew on CD4+ T cells sorted from blood, taken at week 24, from a patient treated with tofacitinib. Receptors originate from a human donor with alopecia areata.

The rearrangement uses TRBV30 and TRBJ2-1; 9 bases fit TRBD2. The CDR3 has 12 residues. Germline CDR1 reads GTSNPN; CDR2 reads SVGIG (reference sequence). Trimming cost V 1 base and J 12 bases; bases outside gene matches: 4. The CDR3 coding sequence is TGTGCCTGGAGTGCTAGCGGGGCTGTGCAGTTCTTC. It translates to CAWSASGAVQFF. The whole variable domain, remainder taken from reference TRBV30 and TRBJ2-1, is SQTIHQWPATLVQPVGSPLSLECTVEGTSNPNLYWYRQAAGRGLQLLFYSVGIGQISSEVPQNLSASRPQDRQFILSSKKLLLSDSGFYLCAWSASGAVQFFGPGTRLTVL.

The chain recombines TRBV25-1 with TRBJ2-3; 7 bases map to TRBD1. CDR1 is MGHDK and CDR2 is SYGVNS in the germline V gene. The CDR3 length is 15 residues. V shed 4 bases and J 5 bases; nucleotides not matched to a gene: 9. In DNA form, the CDR3 reads TGTGCCAGCAGTGGACGACAGGGCCGGGTAGATACGCAGTATTTT. Residues: CASSGRQGRVDTQYF.

This rearrangement joins TRBV9 to TRBJ2-1; 8 positions agree with TRBD1. This CDR3 is built from 13 residues. Losses at the gene ends were 4 bases for V and 6 bases for J; bases not matched to a gene: 3. The germline V gene encodes CDR1 SGDLS and CDR2 YYNGEE. CDR3 in DNA: TGTGCCAGCAGCTTCGGGACAGGCAATGAGCAGTTCTTC. It is translated as CASSFGTGNEQFF.

This clone was seen repeatedly, ten times or more. DNA for the CDR3: TGCGCCAGCAGCTTTAGGGCGGTCCAAGAGACCCAGTACTTC. This encodes CASSFRAVQETQYF. The gene calls are TRBV5-1 and TRBJ2-5, with unresolved D. V was trimmed by 2 bases and J by 1 base, leaving 9 bases between them. The germline V gene encodes CDR1 SGHRS and CDR2 YFSETQ. The CDR3 sequence is 14 residues long. Variable domain in full (rest from reference TRBV5-1 and TRBJ2-5): KAGVTQTPRYLIKTRGQQVTLSCSPISGHRSVSWYQQTPGQGLQFLFEYFSETQRNKGNFPGRFSGRQFSNSRSEMNVSTLELGDSALYLCASSFRAVQETQYFGPGTRLLVL.

This chain connects TRBV30 to TRBJ2-1; TRBD2 matches at 12 bases. There are 16 residues in the CDR3. V lost 5 bases and J lost 4; bases outside the gene matches: 9. Germline V CDR1 and CDR2: GTSNPN, SVGIG (reference sequence). CDR3 sequence (DNA): TGTGCCTGGGCGCTAGCGGGGGGGCTCAGATACAATGAGCAGTTCTTC. The encoded protein is CAWALAGGLRYNEQFF.

Only one count was recorded for this clone. The chain employs TRBV5-1 and TRBJ2-1; 9 bases line up with TRBD2. The CDR3 sequence is 17 residues long. V lost 3 bases to trimming and J lost 4 bases; unmatched junction nucleotides: 11. The germline V gene encodes CDR1 SGHRS and CDR2 YFSETQ. The CDR3 is CASSSGTSQNKYNEQFF. In DNA, the CDR3 is TGCGCCAGCAGCTCAGGGACTAGCCAAAACAAATACAATGAGCAGTTCTTC.

V usage is TRBV30 and J usage is TRBJ1-1; 9 nucleotides line up with TRBD1. Germline V gives CDR1 GTSNPN, CDR2 SVGIG (reference sequence). The CDR3 consists of 13 residues. Here the CDR3 reads CASGTGPDTEAFF. The CDR3 DNA is TGTGCTTCCGGGACAGGGCCCGACACTGAAGCTTTCTTT.

This clone was counted between two and nine times. The genes are TRBV10-3 and TRBJ2-3, with D unclear. The CDR3 sequence is 13 residues long. Deletions cut 9 bases from V and 0 bases from J, with 10 bases between. Germline CDR1 reads ENHRY; CDR2 reads SYGVKD. The CDR3 DNA reads as TGTGCCATTTCTGGTGCTAGCACAGATACGCAGTATTTT. Protein product: CAISGASTDTQYF.

This chain's CDR3 is CASSTYRESNSPLHF. The CDR3 DNA is TGTGCCAGCAGCACCTACAGGGAAAGCAATTCACCCCTCCACTTT. J is TRBJ1-6 and V is TRBV7-2, with D perhaps TRBD1 (6 bases). The CDR3 covers 15 residues. The germline gives CDR1 SGHTA, CDR2 FQGNSA. Trimming pared 5 bases from V and 7 bases from J, leaving 15 bases between.

This clone has more than one count but fewer than ten. This chain uses TRBV7-9 with TRBJ1-6; 9 bases map to TRBD1. The CDR3 has 15 residues. V trimming: 1 base; J trimming: 7 bases; junction bases outside the gene matches: 2. Looked up from germline, CDR1 is SEHNR and CDR2 is FQNEAQ (reference sequence). CDR3 in DNA: TGTGCCAGCAGCTTAGACGGGACAGGGAATTCACCCCTCCACTTT. It codes for CASSLDGTGNSPLHF.

The chain links TRBV5-6 to TRBJ2-7; the D gene could be TRBD1 or TRBD2 (5 bases each). This CDR3 is 13 amino acids long. V was clipped by 1 base and J by 6 bases, with 11 bases between them. Germline lookup yields CDR1 SGHDT and CDR2 YYEEEE. DNA of the CDR3: TGTGCCAGCAGCTTGCCGGGGACGTCCGAGCAGTACTTC. It is translated as CASSLPGTSEQYF.

The rearrangement uses TRBV7-2 and TRBJ2-3; 11 nucleotides line up with TRBD2. Trimming took 6 bases from V and 7 from J; bases not matched to a gene: 18. This CDR3 region has 18 residues. Germline V gene lookup returns CDR1 SGHTA and CDR2 FQGNSA. CDR3 bases: TGTGCCAGCAGTGGGACCGGGACTAGCGGCGCGGAGCGGTATACGCAGTATTTT. Protein sequence: CASSGTGTSGAERYTQYF.

The chain joins TRBV15 to TRBJ2-3; D unclear. Trimming took off 5 bases at V and 2 bases at J, with 8 bases between the two ends. This CDR3 spans 13 amino acids. Germline CDR1 is LNHNV and CDR2 is YYDKDF (reference sequence). The CDR3: CATSLGITDTQYF. The CDR3 nucleotides read TGTGCCACCAGCCTAGGGATCACAGATACGCAGTATTTT.

The chain uses TRBV30 and TRBJ1-1; possibly TRBD1 for D (5 bases). Germline V gene sequence: CDR1 GTSNPN, CDR2 SVGIG (reference sequence). This CDR3 has 13 residues. V lost 3 bases, J lost 1 base, and 9 bases lay in between. The CDR3, as DNA: TGTGCCTGGAGGTTGACAGCGAACACTGAAGCTTTCTTT. It specifies CAWRLTANTEAFF.

Of note for this clone: Within the sample, other DNA sequences also encode this same CDR3. The chain has TRBV7-2 and TRBJ1-5; D is perhaps TRBD1 (6 bases). The CDR3 runs 14 residues. V shed 5 bases and J shed 7 bases, with 15 bases lying between them. From germline, CDR1 is SGHTA and CDR2 FQGNSA. The CDR3 loop is CASSPRQGRQPQHF. CDR3 DNA: TGTGCCAGCAGCCCAAGGCAGGGGAGGCAGCCCCAGCATTTT.

This clone was seen only once. The rearrangement uses TRBV30 and TRBJ1-1; D not resolved. The CDR3 consists of 12 residues. CDR1 GTSNPN and CDR2 SVGIG come from the germline V gene (reference sequence). The ends were cut back, 2 bases at V and 2 bases at J, with 6 bases in the middle. The CDR3: CAWSWGNTEAFF. The CDR3 coding sequence is TGTGCCTGGAGTTGGGGTAACACTGAAGCTTTCTTT.

The genes are TRBV11-2 and TRBJ2-3; TRBD2 is a possible D gene (5 bases). V was shortened by 5 bases and J by 2 bases, with 8 bases between the two germline ends. Germline V gene data show CDR1 as SGHAT and CDR2 as FQNNGV. This CDR3 is 13 amino acids long. CDR3 nucleotides: TGTGCCAGCAGCCGGGGAAACACAGATACGCAGTATTTT. Translating gives CASSRGNTDTQYF.

This clone was counted a few times. The chain uses TRBV4-2 and TRBJ2-7; a weak D match, TRBD1 (5 bases). The germline V gene encodes CDR1 LGHNA and CDR2 YNFKEQ. The V end was cut by 8 bases, the J end by 3 bases, with 20 bases between. The CDR3 has 15 residues. The CDR3 DNA reads as TGTGCCAGCCAGCCAAGGCCCGGACAACACTACGAGCAGTACTTC. This sequence encodes CASQPRPGQHYEQYF.

This clone was observed at least ten times. The chain links TRBV9 to TRBJ1-5, with a weak D call TRBD1 (5 bases). Germline CDR1 reads SGDLS; CDR2 reads YYNGEE. The CDR3 has 15 amino acids. Deletions cut 0 bases from V and 5 bases from J, with 12 bases between. The CDR3 loop reads CASSVGVRADQPQHF. The CDR3 region has the DNA TGTGCCAGCAGCGTAGGAGTCAGGGCGGATCAGCCCCAGCATTTT. Looking up the rest from reference TRBV9 and TRBJ1-5 gives the full variable domain: DSGVTQTPKHLITATGQRVTLRCSPRSGDLSVYWYQQSLDQGLQFLIQYYNGEERAKGNILERFSAQQFPDLHSELNLSSLELGDSALYFCASSVGVRADQPQHFGDGTRLSIL.

CDR3 protein: CASSYSGASGELFF. CDR3 nucleotides: TGTGCCAGCAGTTACTCAGGGGCTAGCGGGGAGCTGTTTTTT. The rearrangement uses TRBV6-6 and TRBJ2-2; D might be TRBD1 (5 bases). From germline, CDR1 is MNHNY and CDR2 SVGAGI (reference sequence). V lost 0 bases and J 7 bases, leaving 9 bases between the germline ends. The CDR3 consists of 14 residues.

The chain links TRBV29-1 to TRBJ1-1; D perhaps matches TRBD1 (6 bases). The length of the CDR3 is 13 residues. V gave up 5 bases and J gave up 0 bases, with 10 bases separating them. Germline-derived CDR1 and CDR2 are SQVTM and ANQGSEA. This CDR3 reads CSVKGTLNTEAFF. The CDR3 DNA is TGCAGCGTTAAAGGGACATTGAACACTGAAGCTTTCTTT.

The chain combines TRBV10-3 with TRBJ1-2, with 9 nucleotides matching TRBD1. This CDR3 comprises 16 residues. Germline V gives CDR1 ENHRY, CDR2 SYGVKD. With V trimmed by 4 bases and J by 3 bases, 9 bases remained unmatched. CDR3: CAISGSTGTGHYGYTF. Written as DNA, the CDR3 is TGTGCCATCAGTGGAAGTACCGGGACAGGGCACTATGGCTACACCTTC.

The CDR3 loop reads CASSPRGYEQYF. CDR3 DNA: TGTGCCAGCTCACCACGCGGATACGAGCAGTACTTC. The chain employs TRBV18 and TRBJ2-7; D ambiguous. CDR3 size: 12 residues. V lost 1 base to trimming and J lost 4 bases, with 5 bases between them. CDR1 and CDR2 (germline): KGHSH, LQKENI.

This clone was seen only a few times. V and J are TRBV5-1 and TRBJ2-5; D gene ambiguous. Germline V gives CDR1 SGHRS, CDR2 YFSETQ. V was clipped by 0 bases and J by 2 bases, with 11 bases between them. This CDR3 is 15 amino acids long. CDR3 DNA: TGCGCCAGCAGCTTGGCCTCACGGAAACAAGAGACCCAGTACTTC. Amino acid sequence: CASSLASRKQETQYF.

The J gene is TRBJ2-3, the V gene TRBV29-1; 8 bases fit TRBD2. CDR1 is SQVTM and CDR2 is ANQGSEA in the germline V gene. The CDR3 contains 13 residues. The V and J ends lost 4 bases and 6 bases, in that order; junction bases with no gene match: 6. The CDR3 reads CSVGLAGSDTQYF. As DNA, the CDR3 is TGCAGCGTTGGCTTAGCGGGGTCGGATACGCAGTATTTT.

This clone occurred a few times. Other DNA sequences in this sample translate to the same CDR3. The V call is TRBV29-1, the J call TRBJ2-5; weak D call: TRBD1 (5 bases). The V gene lost 4 bases and the J gene lost 5 bases, with 5 bases spanning the gap. Germline-derived CDR1 and CDR2 are SQVTM and ANQGSEA. The CDR3 consists of 10 residues. CDR3 nucleotides: TGCAGCGTTGGGGGCGAGACCCAGTACTTC. It yields the protein CSVGGETQYF.

The chain carries TRBV10-1 and TRBJ2-2; D remains ambiguous. This CDR3 comprises 12 residues. Trimming removed 7 bases from V and 2 bases from J, with 5 bases in between. Germline V gene data show CDR1 as WNHNN and CDR2 as SYGVQD (reference sequence). The CDR3, as DNA: TGCGCCAGCAAAGGAAACACCGGGGAGCTGTTTTTT. Translation: CASKGNTGELFF.

This chain uses TRBV20-1 with TRBJ2-1; no reliable D call. CDR3 length: 11 amino acids. CDR1 is DFQATT, CDR2 SNEGSKA, per germline (reference sequence). V dropped 4 bases and J dropped 6 bases, with 7 bases sitting between them. The DNA for the CDR3 is TGCAGTGCTACCAGCTCCAATGAGCAGTTCTTC. This sequence encodes CSATSSNEQFF.

This chain links TRBV4-1 with TRBJ2-3; 11 nucleotides line up with TRBD1. The V gene's germline CDR1 is MGHRA and CDR2 YSYEKL. V gave up 3 bases and J gave up 5 bases; unmatched junction bases: 4. CDR3 length: 15 amino acids. This CDR3 is CASSQGQGVRDTQYF. The CDR3 nucleotides read TGCGCCAGCAGCCAGGGACAGGGGGTTCGAGATACGCAGTATTTT.

This clone appeared a single time. The chain employs TRBV29-1 and TRBJ2-2, with TRBD1 matching 9 bases. Trimming took 7 bases from V and 7 from J; bases not matched to a gene: 7. The CDR3 totals 13 residues. Germline lookup yields CDR1 SQVTM and CDR2 ANQGSEA. As DNA, the CDR3 is TGCAGCGCTGGGACAGGGAAGATCGGGGAGCTGTTTTTT. Translation gives CSAGTGKIGELFF.